This TCR beta chain originates from a study of blood T cells in healthy people across ages. The CDR3 sequence is 13 residues long. J was trimmed by 6 bases and V by 8 bases; bases with no gene match: 6. Germline CDR1 reads MNHEY; CDR2 reads SVGEGT. A second about 7 to 12 cycle PCR used barcoded and J-beta primers. TCRdb used MiXCR to reprocess the 5' RACE reads, holding one entry per CDR3 protein. The data hold some 1.5 million distinct CDR3 sequences, with about 30% observed a single time. This TCR was sampled from a young woman in good health. Sequenced: blood. The chain carries TRBV6-2 or TRBV6-3 and TRBJ1-2; 10 positions match TRBD1. Here the CDR3 DNA reads TGTGCCAGCTTGGGACAGGGGAAGGATGGCTACACCTTC. Amino acids: CASLGQGKDGYTF.